This entry lists 29 T cell receptor beta chains sequenced from one sample in a study of T cell responses to AZD1222 COVID-19 vaccine. Generated by immunoSEQ multiplex PCR, the TCRdb table keeps only in-frame clones and is missing some. This sample has just under 150,000 clones, with approximately 91% found just once. Specimen: peripheral blood, collected 28 days after the second dose of the MenACWY control vaccine. The source is an adult who received the MenACWY meningococcal vaccine as a control.

The chain combines TRBV5-6 with TRBJ2-2; unclear D gene. The CDR3 covers 13 residues. V shed 5 bases and J shed 5 bases, with 10 bases lying between them. Germline assignment: CDR1 SGHDT and CDR2 YYEEEE. Here the CDR3 reads CASRLVETGELFF. The CDR3, as DNA: TGTGCCAGCAGGCTGGTGGAGACCGGGGAGCTGTTTTTT.

The count of this clone is one. The V call is TRBV11-1, the J call TRBJ2-5; no clear D. Trimming stripped 6 bases from V and 4 bases from J, with 12 bases between. In germline, CDR1 is SGHAT, CDR2 FQDESV (reference sequence). CDR3 length equals 13 residues. The DNA for the CDR3 is TGTGCCAGCAGGGGCGAACTTCTAGAGACCCAGTACTTC. It yields the protein CASRGELLETQYF.

The chain is built from TRBV6-2 or TRBV6-3 and TRBJ1-1; TRBD1 is a possible D gene (6 bases). Trimming removed 0 bases at V and 4 bases at J, with 15 bases between. The germline CDR1 and CDR2 sequences are MNHEY and SVGEGT. CDR3 length: 16 amino acids. The CDR3 here is CASSYSGARGGTEAFF. The CDR3 nucleotides are TGTGCCAGCAGTTACTCGGGGGCCAGGGGAGGCACTGAAGCTTTCTTT.

The rearrangement uses TRBV7-2 and TRBJ1-4; D not resolved. Trimming took off 1 base at V and 5 bases at J, with 8 bases between the two ends. The germline V gene has CDR1 SGHTA and CDR2 FQGNSA. The CDR3 spans 14 residues. DNA of the CDR3: TGTGCCAGCAGCTTAGTGACGGGGAATGAAAAACTGTTTTTT. Translating gives CASSLVTGNEKLFF.

J is TRBJ1-3 and V is TRBV20-1; D ambiguous. The CDR3 extends over 13 amino acids. V lost 3 bases and J 1 base, leaving 7 bases between the germline ends. In germline, CDR1 is DFQATT, CDR2 SNEGSKA (reference sequence). CDR3 in DNA: TGCAGTGCTAGTTCCGTATCTGGAAACACCATATATTTT. Amino acid sequence: CSASSVSGNTIYF.

V gene TRBV19 combines with J gene TRBJ1-1; possibly TRBD1 for D (6 bases). The CDR3 sequence is 14 residues long. Trimming took 4 bases from V and 3 from J, leaving 12 bases between them. The germline V gene encodes CDR1 LNHDA and CDR2 SQIVND (reference sequence). CDR3 protein: CASSNRGGDTEAFF. For the CDR3, the DNA is TGTGCCAGTAGTAACCGTGGGGGCGACACTGAAGCTTTCTTT.

The chain links TRBV11-2 to TRBJ2-7; D gene unclear. V dropped 0 bases and J dropped 0 bases, with 12 bases sitting between them. This CDR3 contains 16 residues. CDR1 and CDR2 from the germline V gene are SGHAT and FQNNGV. CDR3 nucleotides: TGTGCCAGCAGCTTAGATTGGGGTTATTTCTCCTACGAGCAGTACTTC. Its translation: CASSLDWGYFSYEQYF. The full variable domain, in which reference TRBV11-2 and TRBJ2-7 provide the parts outside the CDR3, is EAGVAQSPRYKIIEKRQSVAFWCNPISGHATLYWYQQILGQGPKLLIQFQNNGVVDDSQLPKDRFSAERLKGVDSTLKIQPAKLEDSAVYLCASSLDWGYFSYEQYFGPGTRLTVT.

About this clone itself: Because the CDR3's place on the DNA is in doubt, the DNA is left out and the CDR3 is given as listed by TCRdb. J is TRBJ2-1 and V is TRBV29-1; the DNA was not compared with TRBD2, the D call given in the table. From germline, CDR1 is SQVTM and CDR2 ANQGSEA. The CDR3 spans 13 residues, counting both ends. CDR3: CSVVASGSTGLFF.

V gene TRBV3-1 (or the pseudogene TRBV3-2) combines with J gene TRBJ2-5; 7 bases line up with TRBD1. Germline assignment: CDR1 LGHDT and CDR2 YNNKEL (reference sequence). The CDR3 length is 16 residues. With V trimmed by 1 base and J by 1 base, 6 bases remained unmatched. CDR3 coding DNA: TGTGCCAGCAGCCAAGGGCGACAGGGCGGCCAAGAGACCCAGTACTTC. This encodes CASSQGRQGGQETQYF.

The chain joins TRBV9 to TRBJ1-4; TRBD1 is a possible D gene (6 bases). This CDR3 is built from 13 residues. Trimming cost V 4 bases and J 7 bases, with 11 bases left between them. CDR1 and CDR2 (germline): SGDLS, YYNGEE. The CDR3 sequence: CASSPRGSEKLFF. The CDR3 DNA reads as TGTGCCAGCAGCCCAAGGGGGAGTGAAAAACTGTTTTTT.

A single count supports this clone. The chain's CDR3 is CAWSVPRGTGELFF. Written as DNA, the CDR3 is TGTGCCTGGAGTGTACCCCGGGGGACCGGGGAGCTGTTTTTT. This sequence joins TRBV30 and TRBJ2-2; maybe TRBD2 (6 bases). With 0 bases removed from V and 5 bases from J, the gap between germline ends came to 10 bases. Germline assignment: CDR1 GTSNPN and CDR2 SVGIG (reference sequence). The CDR3 is made up of 14 amino acids.

This rearrangement joins TRBV28 to TRBJ2-3; TRBD1 matches at 12 bases. CDR1 is MDHEN and CDR2 is SYDVKM in the germline V gene. With 4 bases clipped from V and 4 bases from J, the junction kept 9 bases outside the gene matches. The length of the CDR3 is 17 residues. CDR3 protein: CASSSGGDRGRADTQYF. In DNA form, the CDR3 reads TGTGCCAGCAGTTCCGGCGGGGACAGGGGGCGTGCAGATACGCAGTATTTT.

This clone was counted only a few times. This chain links TRBV27 with TRBJ2-3; D unclear. The CDR3 sequence is 14 residues long. Deletions cut 7 bases from V and 0 bases from J, with 11 bases between. Germline lookup yields CDR1 MNHEY and CDR2 SMNVEV (reference sequence). The CDR3 region is CASKWVFSTDTQYF. The CDR3, as DNA: TGTGCCAGCAAGTGGGTTTTTAGCACAGATACGCAGTATTTT.

The genes are TRBV9 and TRBJ1-6; D remains unclear. The germline gives CDR1 SGDLS, CDR2 YYNGEE. The CDR3 has 14 residues. Trimming took off 2 bases at V and 6 bases at J, with 9 bases between the two ends. CDR3 protein: CASSVWRVNSPLHF. The CDR3 bases are TGTGCCAGCAGCGTGTGGAGGGTTAATTCACCCCTCCACTTT.

This clone was recorded only once. The CDR3 here is CASRGRYEQFF. CDR3 in DNA: TGTGCCAGCCGAGGACGGTATGAGCAGTTCTTC. V usage is TRBV2 and J usage is TRBJ2-1; unclear D gene. V lost 8 bases and J 8 bases, leaving 10 bases between the germline ends. This CDR3 spans 11 amino acids. Looked up from germline, CDR1 is SNHLY and CDR2 is FYNNEI.

This clone was counted between two and nine times. This rearrangement joins TRBV5-1 to TRBJ2-7, with D possibly TRBD2 on 6 matching bases. CDR3 length equals 14 residues. Trimming shortened V by 2 bases and J by 1 base, and 10 bases separated the two germline ends. In germline, CDR1 is SGHRS, CDR2 YFSETQ. CDR3 protein: CASSFRRDSYEQYF. Here the CDR3 DNA reads TGCGCCAGCAGCTTTCGGCGGGATTCCTACGAGCAGTACTTC.

This rearrangement joins TRBV28 to TRBJ2-4; a weak D match, TRBD2 (6 bases). This CDR3 spans 17 amino acids. Germline V gene sequence: CDR1 MDHEN, CDR2 SYDVKM. The V end was cut by 3 bases, the J end by 0 bases, with 15 bases between. The CDR3 here is CASSLAGSFIAKNIQYF. DNA of the CDR3: TGTGCCAGCAGTTTGGCGGGGAGTTTCATAGCCAAAAACATTCAGTACTTC.

J is TRBJ2-7 and V is TRBV7-9; D gene unclear. CDR1 SEHNR and CDR2 FQNEAQ come from the germline V gene (reference sequence). This CDR3 region has 15 residues. Deletions cut 2 bases from V and 1 base from J, with 12 bases between. CDR3: CASSLIGVGSYEQYF. CDR3 coding DNA: TGTGCCAGCAGCTTAATAGGAGTAGGGTCCTACGAGCAGTACTTC.

This clone has only one observation. This chain connects TRBV28 to TRBJ2-7, with TRBD2 matching over 10 bases. The V gene's germline CDR1 is MDHEN and CDR2 SYDVKM. The V gene end was trimmed by 3 bases and the J gene end by 4 bases; junction bases not matched to a gene: 6. The CDR3 has 15 residues. The CDR3 is CASSLAAGGLYEQYF. CDR3 nucleotide sequence: TGTGCCAGCAGTTTGGCAGCGGGAGGGTTGTACGAGCAGTACTTC.

The V and J genes are TRBV24-1 and TRBJ2-7, with D perhaps given as TRBD1 or TRBD2 (5 bases each). Germline V CDR1 and CDR2: KGHDR, SFDVKD. V lost 2 bases and J lost 8, with 15 bases in between. The CDR3 has 14 amino acids. The CDR3 sequence: CATSDWGTHGKQYF. The CDR3 nucleotides read TGTGCCACCAGTGATTGGGGGACCCACGGGAAGCAGTACTTC.

The chain uses TRBV6-2 or TRBV6-3 and TRBJ2-4; TRBD1 is a possible D gene (5 bases). CDR3 length equals 12 residues. The V gene lost 6 bases and the J gene lost 13 bases, with 16 bases spanning the gap. CDR1 and CDR2 (germline): MNHEY, SVGEGT. The CDR3 coding sequence is TGTGCCAGCAGCCCCCTTGGAACAGGACAGTACTTC. Residues: CASSPLGTGQYF.

This sequence joins TRBV5-8 and TRBJ2-7, with 8 bases identical to TRBD1. V trimming: 4 bases; J trimming: 2 bases; junction bases outside the gene matches: 8. The CDR3 is made up of 15 amino acids. CDR1 and CDR2 from the germline V gene are SGHTS and YDEGEE. CDR3 sequence: CASSITGTGAYEQYF. For the CDR3, the DNA is TGTGCCAGCAGCATTACCGGGACAGGCGCCTACGAGCAGTACTTC.

The V call is TRBV11-3, the J call TRBJ2-5; TRBD2 aligns across 16 bases. Germline V gives CDR1 SGHNT, CDR2 YENEEA. V lost 4 bases and J lost 0; bases outside the gene matches: 8. The CDR3 contains 19 residues. The CDR3 DNA reads TGTGCCAGCAGCTCCCGACCGGGACTAGCGGGAGGGTACCAAGAGACCCAGTACTTC. It translates to CASSSRPGLAGGYQETQYF.

J is TRBJ2-7 and V is TRBV3-1 (or the pseudogene TRBV3-2); possible D gene TRBD2, 5 bases. CDR3 length: 16 residues. The V gene lost 4 bases and the J gene lost 2 bases, with 18 bases spanning the gap. The germline gives CDR1 LGHDT, CDR2 YNNKEL (reference sequence). This chain's CDR3 is CASSPRGIGRPYEQYF. DNA for the CDR3: TGTGCCAGCAGCCCTCGGGGTATTGGGCGCCCCTACGAGCAGTACTTC.

This sequence joins TRBV14 and TRBJ2-3; D is possibly TRBD2 (5 bases). Germline CDR1 SGHDN, CDR2 FVKESK. With 0 bases removed from V and 0 bases from J, the gap between germline ends came to 10 bases. This CDR3 is 16 amino acids long. In DNA form, the CDR3 reads TGTGCCAGCAGCCAAGATAGGGCGGGTAGCACAGATACGCAGTATTTT. Translated: CASSQDRAGSTDTQYF.

The gene calls are TRBV18 and TRBJ2-2, with D possibly matching TRBD1 (5 bases). Trimming took 7 bases from V and 4 from J, leaving 16 bases between them. CDR3 length equals 15 residues. Germline V gene lookup returns CDR1 KGHSH and CDR2 LQKENI. The CDR3 nucleotides are TGTGCCAGCTTTCAATACCAGGGTAGCACCGGGGAGCTGTTTTTT. It specifies CASFQYQGSTGELFF.

This rearrangement joins TRBV7-9 to TRBJ1-1, with 7 bases that match TRBD1. Unmatched junction bases numbered 6, after V lost 1 base and J lost 1 base. Germline loops: CDR1 SEHNR, CDR2 FQNEAQ (reference sequence). This CDR3 spans 16 amino acids. CDR3 sequence (DNA): TGTGCCAGCAGCTTAGGAGACAGGGTGTGGAACACTGAAGCTTTCTTT. Amino acid sequence: CASSLGDRVWNTEAFF.

V and J are TRBV30 and TRBJ1-5; D ambiguous. The CDR3 is 14 residues long. V was trimmed by 0 bases and J by 2 bases, leaving 8 bases between them. Germline values: CDR1 GTSNPN, CDR2 SVGIG (reference sequence). CDR3 amino acids: CAWSVRAGNQPQHF. CDR3 bases: TGTGCCTGGAGTGTTAGGGCAGGCAATCAGCCCCAGCATTTT.

The V and J genes are TRBV5-4 and TRBJ1-5; D remains unclear. The CDR3 runs 15 residues. Trimming removed 4 bases at V and 1 base at J, with 12 bases between. CDR1 and CDR2 from the germline V gene are SGHNT and YYREEE (reference sequence). CDR3 nucleotides: TGTGCCAGCAGCCCAGGACGGAGCAGCAATCAGCCCCAGCATTTT. Protein product: CASSPGRSSNQPQHF.